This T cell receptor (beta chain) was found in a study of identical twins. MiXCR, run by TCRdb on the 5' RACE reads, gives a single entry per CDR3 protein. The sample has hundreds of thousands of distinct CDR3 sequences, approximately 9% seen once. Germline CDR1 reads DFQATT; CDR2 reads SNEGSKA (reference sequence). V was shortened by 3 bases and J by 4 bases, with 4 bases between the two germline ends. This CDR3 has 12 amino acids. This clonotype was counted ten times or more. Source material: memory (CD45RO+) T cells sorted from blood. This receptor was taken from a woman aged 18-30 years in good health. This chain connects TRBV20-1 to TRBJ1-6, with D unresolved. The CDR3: CSASTYNSPLHF. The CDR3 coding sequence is TGCAGTGCTAGCACTTATAATTCACCCCTCCACTTT.